Presented here are 4 T cell receptor beta chains from one specimen sequenced in a study of T cells in Graves' hyperthyroidism and ophthalmopathy (dated by TCRdb to about 2019). Receptor libraries were prepared by multiplex PCR. This sample was sequenced with an Illumina HiSeq 2000. The TCR beta CDR3 regions were amplified from the RNA transcripts. The first round of RT-PCR for the TCR CDR3 was performed with the HTBI primer set and the Qiagen OneStep RT-PCR kit. TCRdb trimmed the raw reads at Q25, called clones with MiXCR and kept productive beta chains. Entries that share a CDR3 protein sequence are merged under the most common genes and DNA. Recorded for this sample are about 520,000 distinct CDR3 sequences; roughly a quarter of them occurred a single time. Jointly, the top ten make up approximately 11% of the sample. The material sequenced was blood. The receptor set was obtained from a woman under 40 with Graves' ophthalmopathy.

This clonotype occurred many times. The rearrangement joins TRBV20-1 to TRBJ1-1, with 9 bases fitting TRBD1. V lost 7 bases and J lost 6; bases outside the gene matches: 12. CDR3 length: 14 amino acids. The V gene's germline CDR1 is DFQATT and CDR2 SNEGSKA (reference sequence). The CDR3 sequence: CSGITGTGIPEAFF. The DNA of the CDR3 is TGCAGTGGCATAACCGGGACAGGGATACCTGAAGCTTTCTTT.

In this sample, this clonotype turned up a few times. This may come from a read error, since a much larger clone is one base off. The chain is built from TRBV28 and TRBJ2-7, with 10 bases identical to TRBD1. CDR1 and CDR2 from the germline V gene are MDHEN and SYDVKM. CDR3 size: 15 residues. CDR3 sequence (DNA): TGTGTCAGCAGTGGGAGACAGGGGGCGGACTACGAGCAGTACTTC. This sequence encodes CVSSGRQGADYEQYF.

In this sample, this clonotype turned up many times. The J gene is TRBJ1-1, the V gene TRBV19; D may be TRBD1 (5 bases). Between the trimmed V and J ends, which lost 6 bases and 4 bases, there was a span of 18 bases. This CDR3 is built from 15 residues. CDR1 is LNHDA and CDR2 is SQIVND in the germline V gene (reference sequence). The DNA of the CDR3 is TGTGCCAGTAGCCTCACCCGGGGCGGAGGCACTGAAGCTTTCTTT. This encodes CASSLTRGGGTEAFF.

The J gene is TRBJ1-1, the V gene TRBV10-3; TRBD1 aligns across 7 bases. Trimming at V came to 7 bases and at J to 1 base, leaving 6 bases not matched to a gene. Per the germline V gene, CDR1 is ENHRY and CDR2 is SYGVKD. CDR3 length: 14 amino acids. CDR3 nucleotides: TGTGCCATCACCGCGGGACAGAAGAACACTGAAGCTTTCTTT. This gives the protein CAITAGQKNTEAFF.